This entry features one T cell receptor beta chain sequence. Unmatched junction bases numbered 5, after V lost 0 bases and J lost 5 bases. CDR1 KGHDR and CDR2 SFDVKD come from the germline V gene. The CDR3 sequence is 15 residues long. The data derive from a study of blood T cell repertoires in COVID-19. Study-wide context: From the United States, Italy and Spain came samples of acute and convalescent COVID-19. Sample material is recorded as cDNA or gDNA derived from T cells, B-cell-depleted T cells, or PBMCs.

In the authors' methods: It was from reference gene primer amplification that nucleated cell counts were estimated. Data came from immunoSEQ multiplex PCR; TCRdb stores just in-frame clones and leaves some out. The V and J calls and clone size were taken over from that table, and D and trimming were inferred from the DNA. The sample shows about 150,000 clones, about 90% of them seen only once. The gene calls are TRBV24-1 and TRBJ2-5; 7 bases are shared with TRBD1. Sequencing input: peripheral blood. The receptor comes from a man aged 50 to 60 with acute or convalescent COVID-19. In DNA, the CDR3 is TGTGCCACCAGTGATTTGACAGGGGTGGGGGAGACCCAGTACTTC. It translates to CATSDLTGVGETQYF.